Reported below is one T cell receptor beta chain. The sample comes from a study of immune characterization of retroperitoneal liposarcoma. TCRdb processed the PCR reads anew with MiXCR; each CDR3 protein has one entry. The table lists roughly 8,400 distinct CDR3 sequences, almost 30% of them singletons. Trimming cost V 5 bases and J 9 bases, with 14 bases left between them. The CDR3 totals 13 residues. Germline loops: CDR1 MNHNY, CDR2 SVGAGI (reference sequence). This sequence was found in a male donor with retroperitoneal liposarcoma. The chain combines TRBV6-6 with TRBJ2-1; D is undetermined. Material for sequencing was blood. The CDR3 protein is CASSGQVALEQFF. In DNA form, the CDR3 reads TGTGCCAGCAGTGGCCAGGTAGCCCTTGAGCAGTTCTTC.